This T cell receptor (beta chain) was observed in a study of CD8 T cells in ankylosing spondylitis. General study points: For ankylosing spondylitis blood, a TCR beta motif of about 8 highly homologous variants appeared characteristic. Significant enrichment of disease-linked clones was reported in matched ankylosing spondylitis synovial fluid.

This clonotype was observed many times. The antigen remains undetermined. MiXCR, run by TCRdb on the 5' RACE reads, gives a single entry per CDR3 protein. The table includes some 220,000 distinct CDR3 sequences, approximately 7.4% detected once. Germline-derived CDR1 and CDR2 are ENHRY and SYGVKD. The CDR3 loop spans 14 amino acids. V gave up 3 bases and J gave up 4 bases, with 13 bases separating them. The chain is built from TRBV10-3 and TRBJ2-7; D is possibly TRBD2 (6 bases). Sequenced: blood, either unsorted or a sorted T cell fraction (not recorded which). The sequence derives from a male donor with ankylosing spondylitis. The CDR3 loop reads CAISDPSVGYEQYF. CDR3 DNA: TGTGCCATCAGTGACCCTAGCGTTGGATACGAGCAGTACTTC.